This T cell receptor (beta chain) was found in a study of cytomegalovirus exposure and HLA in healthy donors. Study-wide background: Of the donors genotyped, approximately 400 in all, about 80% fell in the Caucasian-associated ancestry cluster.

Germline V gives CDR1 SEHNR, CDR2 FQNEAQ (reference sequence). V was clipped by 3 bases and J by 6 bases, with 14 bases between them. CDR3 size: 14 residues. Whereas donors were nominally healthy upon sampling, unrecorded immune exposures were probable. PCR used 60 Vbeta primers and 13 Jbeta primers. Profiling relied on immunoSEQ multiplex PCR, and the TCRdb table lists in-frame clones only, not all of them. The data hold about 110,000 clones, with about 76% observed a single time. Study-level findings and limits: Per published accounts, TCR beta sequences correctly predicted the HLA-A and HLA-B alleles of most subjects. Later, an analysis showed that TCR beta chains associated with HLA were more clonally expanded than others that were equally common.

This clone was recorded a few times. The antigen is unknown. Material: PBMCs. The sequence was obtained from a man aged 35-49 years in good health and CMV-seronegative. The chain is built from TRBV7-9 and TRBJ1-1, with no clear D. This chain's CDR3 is CASSFSQQMAEAFF. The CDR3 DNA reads TGTGCCAGCAGCTTTAGTCAACAGATGGCTGAAGCTTTCTTT.